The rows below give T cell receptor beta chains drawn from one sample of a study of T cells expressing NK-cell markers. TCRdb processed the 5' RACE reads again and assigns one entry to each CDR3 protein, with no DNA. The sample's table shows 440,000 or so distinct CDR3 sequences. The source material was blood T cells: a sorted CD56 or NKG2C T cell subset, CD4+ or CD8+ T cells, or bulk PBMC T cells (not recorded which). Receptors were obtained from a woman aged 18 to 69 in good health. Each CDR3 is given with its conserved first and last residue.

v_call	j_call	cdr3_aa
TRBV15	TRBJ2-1	CATSRDGRTGDNEQFF
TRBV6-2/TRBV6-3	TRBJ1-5	CASSYPRTGRDQPQHF
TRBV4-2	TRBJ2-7	CASSQGQSSYEQYF
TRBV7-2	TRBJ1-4	CASSLGRNEKLFF
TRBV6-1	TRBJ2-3	CASRTGGEDTQYF
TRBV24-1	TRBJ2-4	CATSVRQPQPLAKNIQYF
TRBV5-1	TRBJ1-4	CASSEGQLNEKLFF
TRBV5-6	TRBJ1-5	CASSSRQGPLNQPQHF
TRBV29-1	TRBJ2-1	CSVKTGTSSYNEQFF
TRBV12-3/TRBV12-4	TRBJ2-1	CASTVGADYLYDEQFF
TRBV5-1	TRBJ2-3	CASSFLAGEGAQYF
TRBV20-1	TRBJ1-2	CSARSQALYGYTF
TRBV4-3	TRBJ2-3	CASSQDVGGGTDTQYF
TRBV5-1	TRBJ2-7	CASSPGLGIYEQYF
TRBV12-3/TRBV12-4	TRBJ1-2	CASIPSGPPYGYTF
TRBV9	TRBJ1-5	CASSPDGDNQPQHF
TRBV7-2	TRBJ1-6	CASRQVYNSPLHF
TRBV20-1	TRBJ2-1	CSALTSGRVNEQFF
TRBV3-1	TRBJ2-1	CASSQESGRGRNYNEQFF
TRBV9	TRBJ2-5	CASSVGGRPQETQYF
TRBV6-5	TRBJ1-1	CASSYSRRNTEAFF
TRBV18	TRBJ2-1	CASSGFWGSSSYNEQFF
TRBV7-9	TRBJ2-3	CASSLLDLDTQYF
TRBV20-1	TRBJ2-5	CSARHSQYQETQYF
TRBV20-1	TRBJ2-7	CSASSHLAGGPYEQYF
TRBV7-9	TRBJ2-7	CASSRRGTGGEEQYF
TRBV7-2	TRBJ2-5	CASSLILAGGSETQYF
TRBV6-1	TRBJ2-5	CASTGTVPTEETQYF
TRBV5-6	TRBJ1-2	CASSLGLQKVF
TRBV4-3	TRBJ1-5	CASSQGSLTENQPQHF
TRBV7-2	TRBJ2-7	CASSLGLGHPYEQYF
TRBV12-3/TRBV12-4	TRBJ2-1	CASSLRDRGLGNEQFF
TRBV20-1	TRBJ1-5	CSAIGDRMNQPQHF
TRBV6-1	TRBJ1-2	CASSDFQGLFYGYTF
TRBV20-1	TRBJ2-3	CSASGRSTDTQYF
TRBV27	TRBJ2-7	CASSSGGIYEQYF
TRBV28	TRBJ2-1	CASSLYSGAANNEQFF
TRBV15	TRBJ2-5	CATSRGPGLAGVETQYF
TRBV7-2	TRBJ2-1	CASATPMGSYNEQFF
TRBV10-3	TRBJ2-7	CAINRTSGLLSSYEQYF
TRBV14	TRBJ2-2	CASSPYLGPGELFF
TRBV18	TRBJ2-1	CASSPPGVAGNEQFF
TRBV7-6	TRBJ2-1	CASSSRSGGSYNEQFF
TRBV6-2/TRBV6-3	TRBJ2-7	CASSAPSGGFYEQYF
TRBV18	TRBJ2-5	CASSLYQETQYF
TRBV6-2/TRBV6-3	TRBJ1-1	CASSSSGLGNTEAFF
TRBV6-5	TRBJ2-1	CASSYSQEPSYNEQFF
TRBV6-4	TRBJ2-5	CASPIASETQYF
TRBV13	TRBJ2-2	CASCWTDTGELFF